The 10 T cell receptor beta chains below were found in one sample sequenced in a study of CD8 T cells in ankylosing spondylitis. MiXCR was run by TCRdb on the 5' RACE reads, yielding one entry per CDR3 protein. The table has under 150,000 distinct CDR3 sequences, approximately 8.4% seen once. Material for sequencing was synovial fluid, either unsorted or a sorted T cell fraction (not recorded which). These receptors were obtained from a male donor with ankylosing spondylitis.

The chain uses TRBV10-3 and TRBJ2-5; 7 nucleotides align to TRBD1. After removal of 6 bases from V and 2 bases from J, the junction contained 3 bases not matched to a gene. CDR1 and CDR2 (germline): ENHRY, SYGVKD. CDR3 size: 13 residues. This chain's CDR3 is CAISRGQQETQYF. The DNA for the CDR3 is TGTGCCATCAGCCGGGGACAGCAAGAGACCCAGTACTTC.

This clonotype was found a few times. The chain has TRBV6-1 and TRBJ1-1; 9 bases match TRBD1. The CDR3 length is 15 residues. The J segment lost 2 bases and the V segment lost 3 bases, leaving 4 bases of the junction unmatched. Germline V gene sequence: CDR1 MNHNS, CDR2 SASEGT. The DNA for the CDR3 is TGTGCCAGCAGTGATCTGGGACAGGGCAACACTGAAGCTTTCTTT. Translating gives CASSDLGQGNTEAFF.

The CDR3: CSAVQGAGEAFF. DNA for the CDR3: TGCAGTGCGGTACAGGGGGCCGGTGAAGCTTTCTTT. The chain joins TRBV20-1 to TRBJ1-1, with 9 bases matching TRBD1. With 6 bases clipped from V and 7 bases from J, the junction kept 6 bases outside the gene matches. This CDR3 is built from 12 residues. CDR1 is DFQATT, CDR2 SNEGSKA, per germline (reference sequence).

This clonotype came up a few times. The CDR3 is CASSYQIAGYYEQYF. The CDR3 DNA sequence: TGTGCCAGCAGTTACCAGATAGCGGGGTACTACGAGCAGTACTTC. This chain uses TRBV6-5 with TRBJ2-7; TRBD2 agrees at 8 bases. The junction had 6 bases not matched to a gene; V was cut back by 2 bases and J by 3 bases. The CDR3 spans 15 residues. Germline values: CDR1 MNHEY, CDR2 SVGAGI.

This clonotype was picked up a small number of times. The chain combines TRBV6-5 with TRBJ1-2; D is unclear. The germline V and J ends were trimmed by 0 bases and 8 bases, with 10 bases remaining between them. The CDR3 runs 13 residues. The germline gives CDR1 MNHEY, CDR2 SVGAGI. The CDR3 bases are TGTGCCAGCAGTTACTCGACGGACTCGGGCTACACCTTC. Protein: CASSYSTDSGYTF.

This clonotype was counted many times. V gene TRBV7-8 combines with J gene TRBJ1-5; D gene ambiguous. Germline V lookup: CDR1 SGHVS, CDR2 FQNEAQ. Trimming pared 3 bases from V and 7 bases from J, leaving 10 bases between. This CDR3 has 13 amino acids. The CDR3 loop reads CASSFSGPQPQHF. CDR3 in DNA: TGTGCCAGCAGCTTTAGCGGGCCCCAGCCCCAGCATTTT. The full variable domain, rest sourced from reference TRBV7-8 and TRBJ1-5, is GAGVSQSPRYKVAKRGQDVALRCDPISGHVSLFWYQQALGQGPEFLTYFQNEAQLDKSGLPSDRFFAERPEGSVSTLKIQRTQQEDSAVYLCASSFSGPQPQHFGDGTRLSIL.

This clonotype was seen many times. The chain joins TRBV7-3 to TRBJ2-1, with D perhaps TRBD1 (6 bases). Between the trimmed V and J ends, which lost 6 bases and 11 bases, there was a span of 14 bases. The germline V gene encodes CDR1 SGHTA and CDR2 FQGTGA. This CDR3 is built from 12 residues. The CDR3 loop reads CASSSQGYQQFF. DNA for the CDR3: TGTGCCAGCAGTTCTCAGGGGTATCAGCAGTTCTTC. Full variable domain (missing parts from reference TRBV7-3 and TRBJ2-1): GAGVSQTPSNKVTEKGKYVELRCDPISGHTALYWYRQSLGQGPEFLIYFQGTGAADDSGLPNDRFFAVRPEGSVSTLKIQRTERGDSAVYLCASSSQGYQQFFGPGTRLTVL.

This clonotype was counted between two and nine times. The rearrangement links TRBV6-2 or TRBV6-3 to TRBJ2-1, with no clear D. CDR3 length equals 14 residues. V was clipped by 3 bases and J by 6 bases, with 12 bases between them. Germline V gene lookup returns CDR1 MNHEY and CDR2 SVGEGT. The CDR3 DNA reads as TGTGCCAGCAGTTATCTCGGGCAGTTCAATGAGCAGTTCTTC. It encodes CASSYLGQFNEQFF.

This clonotype was seen more than once but under ten times. This chain joins TRBV5-1 and TRBJ2-3; a weak D match, TRBD2 (5 bases). The CDR3 covers 14 residues. Trimming cost V 1 base and J 4 bases, with 10 bases left between them. Germline V lookup: CDR1 SGHRS, CDR2 YFSETQ. Here the CDR3 DNA reads TGCGCCAGCAGCTTGTATAGCGCGGCAGATACGCAGTATTTT. Encoded protein: CASSLYSAADTQYF.

This clonotype came up many times. The gene calls are TRBV18 and TRBJ1-1; D may be TRBD1 (6 bases). Germline V lookup: CDR1 KGHSH, CDR2 LQKENI. V was clipped by 0 bases and J by 7 bases, with 12 bases between them. The CDR3 contains 14 residues. CDR3 bases: TGTGCCAGCTCACCACCAGAAGGGGGTGTTGAAGCTTTCTTT. Protein product: CASSPPEGGVEAFF.